This is a list of T cell receptor beta chains from one sample in a study of cytomegalovirus exposure and HLA in healthy donors. Profiled with immunoSEQ multiplex PCR; TCRdb holds only in-frame clones, not every one. The data hold around 180,000 clones, with about 77% observed a single time. Sample: PBMCs. The receptors derive from a woman aged 25 to 39 in good health and CMV-seropositive. Each CDR3 is given with its conserved first and last residue. The order of the fields is D gene, J gene, V gene, clone size, CDR3 protein, CDR3 DNA. D genes are given only for firm matches. Rows may omit the clone size; those that give it use once, few, many or a size class.

>-|TRBJ2-7|TRBV29-1|-
CSVRPRGRYEQYF
TGCAGCGTTCGACCAAGGGGCCGCTACGAGCAGTACTTC
>-|TRBJ1-2|TRBV7-8|few
CASSPQFERSYTF
TGTGCCAGCAGCCCACAATTCGAGAGGAGCTACACCTTC
>-|TRBJ1-1|TRBV5-1|-
CASSGLGNTEAFF
TGCGCCAGCAGCGGGCTTGGGAACACTGAAGCTTTCTTT
>-|TRBJ1-4|TRBV28|-
CASSFGGRVGEKLFF
TGTGCCAGCAGTTTTGGGGGCCGCGTTGGGGAAAAACTGTTTTTT
>-|TRBJ1-5|TRBV25-1|few
CASSEYGVSVSNQPQHF
TGTGCCAGCAGTGAATATGGTGTCAGCGTAAGCAATCAGCCCCAGCATTTT
>TRBD2|TRBJ2-6|TRBV9|-
CASSPPGTTISGANVLTF
TGTGCCAGCAGCCCTCCCGGGACTACAATATCTGGGGCCAACGTCCTGACTTTC
>-|TRBJ1-1|TRBV9|-
CASSAGTEAFF
TGTGCCAGCAGCGCCGGGACAGAAGCTTTCTTT
>TRBD1|TRBJ1-5|TRBV6-6|-
CASSYSGTDYNQPQHF
TGTGCCAGCAGTTACTCCGGGACAGACTACAATCAGCCCCAGCATTTT
>TRBD2|TRBJ2-1|TRBV7-3|-
CASSLEAAGVYNEQFF
TGTGCCAGCAGCCTAGAGGCGGCGGGGGTATACAATGAGCAGTTCTTC
>-|TRBJ2-2|TRBV19|-
CASLGPPTGELFF
TGTGCCAGCCTGGGGCCACCCACCGGGGAGCTGTTTTTT
>-|TRBJ2-7|TRBV7-2|-
CASSTQGYEQYF
TGTGCCAGCAGCACACAGGGATACGAGCAGTACTTC
>TRBD2|TRBJ2-7|TRBV5-6|-
CASSLSGRGWDEQYF
TGTGCCAGCAGCTTGTCCGGGAGGGGCTGGGACGAGCAGTACTTC
>-|TRBJ2-7|TRBV7-9|once
CASSFGIGGYEQYF
TGTGCCAGCAGCTTTGGGATAGGGGGCTACGAGCAGTACTTC
>-|TRBJ2-2|TRBV5-4|few
CASSLGLMRSAGELFF
TGTGCCAGCAGCTTAGGTCTGATGCGAAGCGCCGGGGAGCTGTTTTTT
>-|TRBJ1-4|TRBV9|-
CASSRGSHPTNEKLFF
TGTGCCAGCAGCAGGGGATCCCACCCAACTAATGAAAAACTGTTTTTT
>-|TRBJ1-5|TRBV19|-
CASSPQKPHLSNQPQHF
TGTGCCAGTAGTCCGCAGAAACCTCACCTTAGCAATCAGCCCCAGCATTTT
>-|TRBJ2-1|TRBV6-4|-
CASSDSNYNEQFF
TGTGCCAGCAGTGACTCTAACTACAATGAGCAGTTCTTC